This TCR beta chain was captured by sequencing in a study of shared clonotypes between healthy human individuals. Broader study findings: Richness estimates generally favored naive over memory subsets.

Libraries were prepared by immunoSEQ multiplex PCR; TCRdb keeps only in-frame clonotypes and omits some of them. The data contain a few million clones, about 94% of them singletons. The CDR3 extends over 10 amino acids. CDR1 and CDR2 (germline): SQVTM, ANQGSEA. Trimming stripped 3 bases from V and 11 bases from J, with 10 bases between. Naivety among CD8 cells was defined by CD45RO negativity and positive CCR7 selection, thereby excluding terminally differentiated effector memory CD45RA+ cells. This clone was recorded a few times. The target antigen is unknown. The source material was naive CD8+ T cells from PBMCs. The clonotype was recovered from a man aged 18-30 years in good health. Some clones in this sample may be carry-over from other donors' samples. This chain connects TRBV29-1 to TRBJ1-1; D uncertain. CDR3 amino acids: CSVEDVGAFF. In DNA, the CDR3 is TGCAGCGTTGAGGATGTAGGGGCTTTCTTT.